Below are 30 T cell receptor beta chains sequenced from a single sample in a study of T cells in Graves' hyperthyroidism and ophthalmopathy. Using RNA transcripts as the source, TCR beta CDR3 regions were amplified. Researchers ran a first-round RT-PCR on the TCR CDR3 using the HTBI primer set. TCRdb reprocessed the multiplex PCR reads with MiXCR, giving one entry per CDR3 protein. The sample lists approximately 370,000 distinct CDR3 sequences, about a sixth occurring once. The sample was blood. These receptors were collected from a woman aged 30 to 39 with Graves' hyperthyroidism that later progressed to Graves' ophthalmopathy.

The chain has TRBV20-1 and TRBJ2-7; maybe TRBD1 (6 bases). The V and J ends lost 0 bases and 2 bases respectively, with 11 bases between them. This CDR3 is built from 14 residues. The germline V gene encodes CDR1 DFQATT and CDR2 SNEGSKA (reference sequence). The CDR3: CSAREQGMPYEQYF. CDR3 in DNA: TGCAGTGCTAGAGAACAGGGTATGCCCTACGAGCAGTACTTC.

In this sample, this clonotype turned up many times. The chain combines TRBV3-1 with TRBJ1-5; no clear D. Trimming took off 1 base at V and 6 bases at J, with 4 bases between the two ends. CDR1 is LGHDT, CDR2 YNNKEL, per germline (reference sequence). The CDR3 extends over 12 amino acids. Written as DNA, the CDR3 is TGTGCCAGCAGCCAAGGAGTTCAGCCCCAGCATTTT. Its protein is CASSQGVQPQHF.

As regards this clonotype: The junction and the germline gene differ at one end; a read error may be behind it. As DNA, the CDR3 is TGCAGTGCTGGAGACAAGTTTAATGAAAAACTGTTTTTT. It encodes CSAGDKFNEKLFF. The chain uses TRBV20-1 and TRBJ1-4; D is unresolved. CDR1 DFQATT and CDR2 SNEGSKA come from the germline V gene (reference sequence). CDR3 length: 13 residues.

The V gene is TRBV4-1, the J gene TRBJ2-2; 9 bases line up with TRBD2. The trim removed 3 bases at V and 5 bases at J, leaving 10 bases unmatched. Germline CDR1 reads MGHRA; CDR2 reads YSYEKL. The CDR3 has 17 amino acids. For the CDR3, the DNA is TGCGCCAGCAGCCAGGTGACTAGCGGTTTGAGGACCGGGGAGCTGTTTTTT. Translated: CASSQVTSGLRTGELFF.

This clonotype has ten or more counts. CDR3 sequence reads: CSARRFKEKLFF. The CDR3 DNA reads as TGCAGTGCCAGAAGGTTTAAGGAAAAACTGTTTTTT. The chain joins TRBV20-1 to TRBJ1-4; D is unclear. CDR3 size: 12 residues. Trimming cost V 6 bases and J 8 bases, with 13 bases left between them. Germline CDR1 is DFQATT and CDR2 is SNEGSKA (reference sequence).

The V call is TRBV6-1, the J call TRBJ1-2; D gene unclear. The length of the CDR3 is 13 residues. V lost 1 base and J 4 bases, leaving 7 bases between the germline ends. The germline V gene encodes CDR1 MNHNS and CDR2 SASEGT. The CDR3: CASSEEGSYGYTF. CDR3 DNA sequence: TGTGCCAGCAGTGAAGAAGGCAGCTATGGCTACACCTTC.

Many counts were recorded for this clonotype. The DNA of the CDR3 is TGTGCCATCAGTGATAACACGGGGGAATCTAACACCGGGGAGCTGTTTTTT. Translating it yields CAISDNTGESNTGELFF. The rearrangement uses TRBV10-3 and TRBJ2-2; D is possibly TRBD2 (6 bases). Germline CDR1 reads ENHRY; CDR2 reads SYGVKD. Deletions cut 3 bases from V and 2 bases from J, with 16 bases between. This CDR3 has 17 residues.

This chain connects TRBV18 to TRBJ1-1; D not resolved. The CDR3 has 15 amino acids. V was pared by 4 bases and J by 1 base, with 13 bases between. The germline V gene encodes CDR1 KGHSH and CDR2 LQKENI. CDR3 in amino acids: CASSRPSSPNTEAFF. DNA for the CDR3: TGTGCCAGCTCACGACCGTCTAGTCCGAACACTGAAGCTTTCTTT.

This clonotype was counted ten times or more. This sequence joins TRBV5-1 and TRBJ1-1, with 7 bases identical to TRBD1. This CDR3 contains 14 residues. Germline lookup yields CDR1 SGHRS and CDR2 YFSETQ. Unmatched junction bases numbered 5, after V lost 3 bases and J lost 3 bases. CDR3 region: CASSYRGRDTEAFF. CDR3 nucleotide sequence: TGCGCCAGCAGCTACAGGGGAAGGGACACTGAAGCTTTCTTT.

This clonotype was counted a few times. V gene TRBV7-9 combines with J gene TRBJ2-7, with D unresolved. The CDR3 runs to 15 residues. Germline CDR1 is SEHNR and CDR2 is FQNEAQ (reference sequence). The V end was cut by 5 bases, the J end by 0 bases, with 14 bases between. In nucleotides, the CDR3 is TGTGCCAGCAGCCCGGACCCGGGCCTCTCCTACGAGCAGTACTTC. It translates to CASSPDPGLSYEQYF.

This clonotype was counted many times. The V call is TRBV25-1, the J call TRBJ2-1; no clear D gene. Germline CDR1 and CDR2: MGHDK and SYGVNS. Deletions cut 2 bases from V and 0 bases from J, with 8 bases between. This CDR3 is 15 amino acids long. For the CDR3, the DNA is TGTGCCAGCAGTGAAGGAACATTCTCCTACAATGAGCAGTTCTTC. Translation: CASSEGTFSYNEQFF.

This clonotype was recorded at least ten times. The V call is TRBV5-6, the J call TRBJ2-3; maybe TRBD2 (5 bases). The V and J ends lost 5 bases and 8 bases respectively, with 21 bases between them. CDR3 length equals 15 residues. Germline V gene data show CDR1 as SGHDT and CDR2 as YYEEEE. The CDR3 loop reads CASSRTEAQAGTQYF. Written as DNA, the CDR3 is TGTGCCAGCAGTAGGACGGAGGCCCAGGCGGGTACGCAGTATTTT.

This clonotype has only a few counts. The chain recombines TRBV20-1 with TRBJ2-1; D gene unclear. Trimming took off 4 bases at V and 6 bases at J, with 10 bases between the two ends. The CDR3 runs to 12 residues. The V gene's germline CDR1 is DFQATT and CDR2 SNEGSKA (reference sequence). This CDR3 is CSATRVTNEQFF. CDR3 sequence (DNA): TGCAGTGCTACCCGGGTGACCAATGAGCAGTTCTTC.

The table lists this clonotype with a few counts. The V and J genes are TRBV5-1 and TRBJ2-1; the D gene is possibly TRBD1 (6 bases). CDR1 is SGHRS, CDR2 YFSETQ, per germline. The ends were cut back, 3 bases at V and 5 bases at J, with 21 bases in the middle. CDR3 size: 17 residues. The CDR3 is CASSWKTGTTGNNEQFF. The CDR3 DNA reads TGCGCCAGCAGCTGGAAGACCGGGACAACGGGGAACAATGAGCAGTTCTTC. The whole variable domain, filled in from reference TRBV5-1 and TRBJ2-1, reads KAGVTQTPRYLIKTRGQQVTLSCSPISGHRSVSWYQQTPGQGLQFLFEYFSETQRNKGNFPGRFSGRQFSNSRSEMNVSTLELGDSALYLCASSWKTGTTGNNEQFFGPGTRLTVL.

This clonotype was found many times. The chain combines TRBV28 with TRBJ2-7; the match to TRBD1 covers 10 bases. J gave up 2 bases and V 7 bases, and 5 bases lay outside the gene matches. The CDR3 length is 14 residues. CDR1 and CDR2 (germline): MDHEN, SYDVKM. The CDR3, as DNA: TGTGCCAGCAAAGGACAGGGGGTAACCTACGAGCAGTACTTC. It translates to CASKGQGVTYEQYF. The whole variable domain, remainder taken from reference TRBV28 and TRBJ2-7, is DVKVTQSSRYLVKRTGEKVFLECVQDMDHENMFWYRQDPGLGLRLIYFSYDVKMKEKGDIPEGYSVSREKKERFSLILESASTNQTSMYLCASKGQGVTYEQYFGPGTRLTVT.

Only a few counts were recorded for this clonotype. V usage is TRBV6-2 or TRBV6-3 and J usage is TRBJ2-7; D is unclear. From germline, CDR1 is MNHEY and CDR2 SVGEGT. V lost 0 bases and J lost 4, with 22 bases in between. CDR3 length: 18 residues. The CDR3, as DNA: TGTGCCAGCAGTTACTCGAAAGCAGTCTCCTTTCTAATATACGAGCAGTACTTC. This translates into CASSYSKAVSFLIYEQYF.

This clonotype appeared many times. This chain links TRBV12-3 or TRBV12-4 with TRBJ1-1; no clear D. The CDR3 loop spans 13 amino acids. The CDR3 sequence is CASLSPGNTEAFF. CDR3 DNA sequence: TGTGCTAGCCTGAGCCCGGGTAACACTGAAGCTTTCTTT.

This clonotype was detected ten times or more. The chain is built from TRBV29-1 and TRBJ2-2; TRBD1 matches at 10 bases. V trimming: 4 bases; J trimming: 5 bases; junction bases outside the gene matches: 7. CDR1 SQVTM and CDR2 ANQGSEA come from the germline V gene. CDR3 length equals 15 residues. CDR3 DNA sequence: TGCAGCGTTGCGAGGGACAGGGGTGTAACCGGGGAGCTGTTTTTT. It specifies CSVARDRGVTGELFF.

Many counts were recorded for this clonotype. The chain employs TRBV6-1 and TRBJ2-3; tentatively, D is TRBD2 (5 bases). Germline V lookup: CDR1 MNHNS, CDR2 SASEGT. The CDR3 runs 14 residues. Trimming took 4 bases from V and 1 from J, leaving 9 bases between them. The CDR3: CASSVSGGTDTQYF. For the CDR3, the DNA is TGTGCCAGCAGTGTGAGCGGCGGCACAGATACGCAGTATTTT.

In this sample, this clonotype turned up many times. V is TRBV12-5 and J is TRBJ1-1, with TRBD1 as a possible D gene (6 bases). V lost 0 bases and J lost 1, with 9 bases in between. This CDR3 is built from 15 residues. Germline V lookup: CDR1 LGHNT, CDR2 FRNRAP. The CDR3 reads CASGLVPGANTEAFF. In nucleotides, the CDR3 is TGTGCTAGTGGTTTGGTCCCAGGGGCGAACACTGAAGCTTTCTTT.

Ten or more counts support this clonotype. Here the CDR3 reads CASSPGTDPYEQYF. Here the CDR3 DNA reads TGTGCCAGCAGTCCCGGTACAGACCCCTACGAGCAGTACTTC. The V gene is TRBV2, the J gene TRBJ2-7, with D unclear. V lost 5 bases and J 2 bases, leaving 13 bases between the germline ends. This CDR3 spans 14 amino acids. CDR1 and CDR2 (germline): SNHLY, FYNNEI.

This clonotype was recorded at least ten times. CDR3 nucleotide sequence: TGTGCCAGCAGTTTCCTCCCGGAGCCCCAGCATTTT. This translates into CASSFLPEPQHF. The genes are TRBV6-2 or TRBV6-3 and TRBJ1-5; D is unresolved. Germline lookup yields CDR1 MNHEY and CDR2 SVGEGT. The CDR3 contains 12 residues. V gave up 4 bases and J gave up 8 bases, with 9 bases separating them.

The chain carries TRBV2 and TRBJ1-2; 7 bases line up with TRBD1. In germline, CDR1 is SNHLY, CDR2 FYNNEI. This CDR3 is built from 15 residues. V was clipped by 0 bases and J by 5 bases; unmatched bases: 6. The DNA for the CDR3 is TGTGCCAGCAGTGAAGCGCAGAGGGGGCTATATGGCTACACCTTC. Translation gives CASSEAQRGLYGYTF.

The table lists this clonotype with many counts. The J gene is TRBJ2-1, the V gene TRBV3-1, with 9 bases aligning to TRBD1. Germline trimming cut 0 bases from V and 4 bases from J; bases unmatched to any gene: 7. Germline values: CDR1 LGHDT, CDR2 YNNKEL (reference sequence). The CDR3 contains 17 residues. This chain's CDR3 is CASSQEGDRVRYNEQFF. CDR3 DNA sequence: TGTGCCAGCAGCCAAGAGGGGGACAGGGTGCGGTACAATGAGCAGTTCTTC.

This clonotype has at least ten counts. The CDR3 loop reads CASSLIRRPGDQYF. CDR3 nucleotides: TGTGCCAGCAGCTTAATCCGCCGGCCGGGAGATCAGTACTTC. The chain employs TRBV11-2 and TRBJ2-7, with D perhaps TRBD2 (6 bases). Germline loops: CDR1 SGHAT, CDR2 FQNNGV. V was trimmed by 2 bases and J by 10 bases, leaving 18 bases between them. The CDR3 length is 14 residues.

Many counts were recorded for this clonotype. The rearrangement uses TRBV5-1 and TRBJ2-7, with D possibly being TRBD2 (5 bases). The CDR3 spans 14 residues. Germline-derived CDR1 and CDR2 are SGHRS and YFSETQ. Trimming cost V 0 bases and J 1 base, with 8 bases left between them. This CDR3 is CASSLVEGSYEQYF. For the CDR3, the DNA is TGCGCCAGCAGCTTGGTTGAGGGATCCTACGAGCAGTACTTC.

This clonotype was counted many times. The chain combines TRBV3-1 with TRBJ2-7; D may be TRBD2 (5 bases). V lost 6 bases to trimming and J lost 3 bases, with 9 bases between them. The CDR3 runs 12 residues. In germline, CDR1 is LGHDT, CDR2 YNNKEL (reference sequence). The CDR3 DNA follows: TGTGCCAGCAGTCGTCGGGACTACGAGCAGTACTTC. The encoded protein is CASSRRDYEQYF.

In this sample, this clonotype turned up many times. The gene calls are TRBV5-1 and TRBJ1-1; D may be TRBD1 (6 bases). CDR1 and CDR2 (germline): SGHRS, YFSETQ. The CDR3 runs to 16 residues. V lost 2 bases and J lost 0, with 14 bases in between. The CDR3 sequence is CASSLTGKRMNTEAFF. The CDR3 DNA reads as TGCGCCAGCAGCTTAACAGGGAAACGCATGAACACTGAAGCTTTCTTT.

The table lists this clonotype with many counts. The chain has TRBV6-1 and TRBJ2-7, with no clear D. The CDR3 sequence is 13 residues long. In germline, CDR1 is MNHNS, CDR2 SASEGT. Trimming took 7 bases from V and 3 from J, leaving 13 bases between them. CDR3 loop: CASTSDGHYEQYF. CDR3 DNA: TGTGCCAGCACCTCGGACGGGCACTACGAGCAGTACTTC.

V and J are TRBV6-2 or TRBV6-3 and TRBJ2-4; 8 bases fit TRBD1. V trimming: 6 bases; J trimming: 1 base; junction bases outside the gene matches: 5. Germline V gene lookup returns CDR1 MNHEY and CDR2 SVGEGT. This CDR3 is 15 amino acids long. The CDR3 spells CASRSGGWAKNIQYF. The DNA of the CDR3 is TGTGCCAGCAGGTCAGGGGGCTGGGCCAAAAACATTCAGTACTTC.